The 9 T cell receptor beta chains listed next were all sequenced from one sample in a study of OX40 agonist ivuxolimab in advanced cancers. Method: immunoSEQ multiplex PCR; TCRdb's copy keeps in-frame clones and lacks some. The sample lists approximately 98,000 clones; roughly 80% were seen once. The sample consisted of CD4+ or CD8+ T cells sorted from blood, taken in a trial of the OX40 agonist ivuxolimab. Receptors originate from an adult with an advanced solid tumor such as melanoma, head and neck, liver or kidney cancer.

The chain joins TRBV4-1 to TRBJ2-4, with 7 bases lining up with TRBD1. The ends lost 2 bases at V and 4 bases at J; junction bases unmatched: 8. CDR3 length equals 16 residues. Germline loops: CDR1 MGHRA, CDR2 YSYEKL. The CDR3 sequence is CASSQWTGQEKNIQYF. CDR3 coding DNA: TGCGCCAGCAGCCAATGGACAGGACAGGAGAAAAACATTCAGTACTTC.

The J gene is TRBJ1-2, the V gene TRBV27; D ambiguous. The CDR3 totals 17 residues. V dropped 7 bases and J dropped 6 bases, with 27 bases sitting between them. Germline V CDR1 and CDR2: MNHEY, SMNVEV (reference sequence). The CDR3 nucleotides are TGTGCCAGCAATCAAATGGGCTCCCCGACCTCCACGGATGGCTACACCTTC. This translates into CASNQMGSPTSTDGYTF.

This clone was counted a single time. The CDR3 bases are TGTGCCAGCAGCACTACCGGACAGGGGAGAAGGGTTCATGGCTACACCTTC. As protein: CASSTTGQGRRVHGYTF. The rearrangement links TRBV5-4 to TRBJ1-2, with 9 bases matching TRBD1. The CDR3 is made up of 17 amino acids. V lost 4 bases, J lost 6 bases, and 16 bases stayed unmatched. Germline V gene sequence: CDR1 SGHNT, CDR2 YYREEE (reference sequence).

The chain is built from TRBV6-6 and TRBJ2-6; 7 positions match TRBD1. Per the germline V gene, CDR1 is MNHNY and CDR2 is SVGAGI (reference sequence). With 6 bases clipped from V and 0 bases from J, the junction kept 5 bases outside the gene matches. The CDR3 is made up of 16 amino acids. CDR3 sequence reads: CASSPDRLSGANVLTF. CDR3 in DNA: TGTGCCAGCAGCCCGGACAGGCTCTCTGGGGCCAACGTCCTGACTTTC.

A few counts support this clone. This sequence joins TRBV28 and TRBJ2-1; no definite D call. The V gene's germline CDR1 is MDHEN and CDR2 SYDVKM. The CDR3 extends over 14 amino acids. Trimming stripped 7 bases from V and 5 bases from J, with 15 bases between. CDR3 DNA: TGTGCCAGCACCCGGACCACCGAGGACAATGAGCAGTTCTTC. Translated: CASTRTTEDNEQFF. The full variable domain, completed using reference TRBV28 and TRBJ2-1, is DVKVTQSSRYLVKRTGEKVFLECVQDMDHENMFWYRQDPGLGLRLIYFSYDVKMKEKGDIPEGYSVSREKKERFSLILESASTNQTSMYLCASTRTTEDNEQFFGPGTRLTVL.

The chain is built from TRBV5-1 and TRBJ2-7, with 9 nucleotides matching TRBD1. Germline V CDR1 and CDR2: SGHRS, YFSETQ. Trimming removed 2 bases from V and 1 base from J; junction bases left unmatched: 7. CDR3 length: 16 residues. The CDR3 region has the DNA TGCGCCAGCAGCTTCTTAGGACAGGGGACTTCCTACGAGCAGTACTTC. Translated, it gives CASSFLGQGTSYEQYF.

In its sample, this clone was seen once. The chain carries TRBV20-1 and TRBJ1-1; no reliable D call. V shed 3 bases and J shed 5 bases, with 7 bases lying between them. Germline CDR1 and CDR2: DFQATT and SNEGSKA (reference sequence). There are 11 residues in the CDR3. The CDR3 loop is CSARKVTEAFF. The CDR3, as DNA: TGCAGTGCTAGGAAGGTTACTGAAGCTTTCTTT.

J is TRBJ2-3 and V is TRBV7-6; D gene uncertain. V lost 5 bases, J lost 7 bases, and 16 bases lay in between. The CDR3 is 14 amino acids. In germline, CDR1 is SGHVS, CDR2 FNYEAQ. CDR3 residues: CASSRTGSVNTQYF. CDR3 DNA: TGTGCCAGCAGCCGAACCGGATCAGTTAATACGCAGTATTTT.

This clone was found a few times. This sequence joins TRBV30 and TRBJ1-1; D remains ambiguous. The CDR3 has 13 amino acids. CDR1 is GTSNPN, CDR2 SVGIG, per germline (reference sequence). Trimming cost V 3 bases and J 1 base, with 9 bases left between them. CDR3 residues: CAWSAGRNTEAFF. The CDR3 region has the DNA TGTGCCTGGAGCGCCGGGAGGAACACTGAAGCTTTCTTT.